A single sample is the source of the 27 T cell receptor beta chains below, sequenced in a study of blood T cell repertoires in COVID-19. Sequencing was performed with immunoSEQ multiplex PCR; in TCRdb, only in-frame clones are kept and a portion is missing. This table holds some 80,000 clones, approximately 84% found once. Sequenced sample: peripheral blood. These TCRs come from a man aged 55 to 69 with active or convalescent COVID-19.

The chain joins TRBV5-5 to TRBJ2-3; D might be TRBD1 (6 bases). Trimming stripped 2 bases from V and 10 bases from J, with 23 bases between. The CDR3 is made up of 16 amino acids. Per the germline V gene, CDR1 is SGHKS and CDR2 is YYEKEE (reference sequence). The CDR3 is CASSLEYTGRISAQYF. The CDR3 nucleotides are TGTGCCAGCAGCTTAGAGTATACAGGGAGAATTAGCGCGCAGTATTTT.

This clone was detected only a few times. The chain carries TRBV5-4 and TRBJ2-3; 8 nucleotides line up with TRBD1. In germline, CDR1 is SGHNT, CDR2 YYREEE (reference sequence). V was clipped by 3 bases and J by 1 base; unmatched bases: 4. The CDR3 has 15 residues. CDR3 sequence (DNA): TGTGCCAGCAGCTACCAGGGGGCGGGCACAGATACGCAGTATTTT. Translated: CASSYQGAGTDTQYF.

The J gene is TRBJ1-4, the V gene TRBV7-9, with D possibly TRBD1 on 6 matching bases. Germline CDR1 SEHNR, CDR2 FQNEAQ (reference sequence). Deletions cut 5 bases from V and 3 bases from J, with 13 bases between. This CDR3 spans 15 amino acids. The CDR3 DNA reads as TGTGCCAGCAGCCTTACGACAGGCTCTAATGAAAAACTGTTTTTT. Its protein is CASSLTTGSNEKLFF.

J is TRBJ1-1 and V is TRBV7-9, with unresolved D. The CDR3 has 15 residues. The germline gives CDR1 SEHNR, CDR2 FQNEAQ (reference sequence). The V end was cut by 1 base, the J end by 0 bases, with 9 bases between. The DNA of the CDR3 is TGTGCCAGCAGCTTAGTAGAGGAAATGAACACTGAAGCTTTCTTT. This sequence encodes CASSLVEEMNTEAFF.

This chain joins TRBV9 and TRBJ2-5; 7 nucleotides align to TRBD1. V lost 0 bases, J lost 3 bases, and 2 bases stayed unmatched. This CDR3 is 14 amino acids long. Germline CDR1 is SGDLS and CDR2 is YYNGEE. CDR3 residues: CASSVAGTEETQYF. The CDR3, as DNA: TGTGCCAGCAGCGTAGCTGGGACAGAAGAGACCCAGTACTTC.

V gene TRBV3-1 (or the pseudogene TRBV3-2) combines with J gene TRBJ1-5, with D perhaps TRBD1 (6 bases). This CDR3 has 19 residues. CDR1 and CDR2 from the germline V gene are LGHDT and YNNKEL (reference sequence). V lost 4 bases and J 9 bases, leaving 31 bases between the germline ends. The CDR3 sequence is CASSRKRWDTEEADLPQHF. DNA for the CDR3: TGTGCCAGCAGCCGCAAGAGGTGGGACACCGAGGAGGCCGATCTGCCCCAGCATTTT.

This clone was found once. Relative to the germline gene, one junction end is altered; a read error may explain this. The V gene is TRBV5-4, the J gene TRBJ2-1, with 7 bases lining up with TRBD1. CDR3 length: 16 amino acids. CDR1 is SGHNT and CDR2 is YYREEE in the germline V gene (reference sequence). The CDR3 is CASSLAGTASHNEQFF. CDR3 coding DNA: TGTGCCAGCAGCTTGGCAGGGACAGCCTCCCACAATGAGCAGTTCTTC.

The chain couples TRBV11-2 to TRBJ1-2; D is unclear. Trimming removed 2 bases from V and 3 bases from J, with 7 bases in between. The CDR3 runs to 13 residues. Germline CDR1 reads SGHAT; CDR2 reads FQNNGV. The CDR3 sequence is CASSLSSDYGYTF. CDR3 nucleotide sequence: TGTGCCAGCAGCTTAAGTAGTGACTATGGCTACACCTTC. The variable domain in full, completed from reference TRBV11-2 and TRBJ1-2, reads EAGVAQSPRYKIIEKRQSVAFWCNPISGHATLYWYQQILGQGPKLLIQFQNNGVVDDSQLPKDRFSAERLKGVDSTLKIQPAKLEDSAVYLCASSLSSDYGYTFGSGTRLTVV.

V is TRBV27 and J is TRBJ1-1; 8 bases fit TRBD1. The germline CDR1 and CDR2 sequences are MNHEY and SMNVEV (reference sequence). Trimming took 4 bases from V and 1 from J; bases not matched to a gene: 5. This CDR3 is built from 15 residues. In DNA, the CDR3 is TGTGCCAGCAGTTACGGACAGGGACCGAACACTGAAGCTTTCTTT. This codes for CASSYGQGPNTEAFF.

This sequence joins TRBV27 and TRBJ2-7, with D perhaps matching TRBD2 (6 bases). This CDR3 has 15 residues. The V gene lost 2 bases and the J gene lost 6 bases, with 17 bases spanning the gap. Germline lookup yields CDR1 MNHEY and CDR2 SMNVEV (reference sequence). For the CDR3, the DNA is TGTGCCAGCAGTTTAGGGGGGAGGAGGACGGGCGAGCAGTACTTC. This gives the protein CASSLGGRRTGEQYF.

The chain employs TRBV5-8 and TRBJ2-7, with 7 positions matching TRBD2. The CDR3 covers 16 residues. The germline V gene has CDR1 SGHTS and CDR2 YDEGEE. After removal of 3 bases from V and 3 bases from J, the junction contained 12 bases not matched to a gene. CDR3 protein: CASSWGPGTNLYEQYF. The CDR3, as DNA: TGTGCCAGCAGCTGGGGACCCGGGACTAACCTCTACGAGCAGTACTTC.

The rearrangement joins TRBV2 to TRBJ1-3, with TRBD1 matching 10 bases. Germline V gene sequence: CDR1 SNHLY, CDR2 FYNNEI. Unmatched junction bases numbered 8, after V lost 8 bases and J lost 4 bases. There are 15 residues in the CDR3. The CDR3 region has the DNA TGTGCCAGCCTTCCGACAGGGGGCGAAGGAAACACCATATATTTT. Translated: CASLPTGGEGNTIYF.

The chain employs TRBV18 and TRBJ2-7; TRBD1 matches 9 bases. Per germline, CDR1 KGHSH and CDR2 LQKENI. CDR3 length: 15 amino acids. J was trimmed by 1 base and V by 1 base; bases with no gene match: 2. In nucleotides, the CDR3 is TGTGCCAGCTCACCACAGGGGACAGGGTCCTACGAGCAGTACTTC. Amino acid sequence: CASSPQGTGSYEQYF.

The rearrangement links TRBV12-5 to TRBJ1-1, with 8 bases that match TRBD1. V lost 5 bases, J lost 0 bases, and 5 bases stayed unmatched. The CDR3 runs to 15 residues. Germline CDR1 LGHNT, CDR2 FRNRAP. In nucleotides, the CDR3 is TGTGCTAGTGGTGCCTCAGGGGGCATGAACACTGAAGCTTTCTTT. Residues: CASGASGGMNTEAFF.

The chain is built from TRBV5-4 and TRBJ2-2; 9 nucleotides agree with TRBD2. In germline, CDR1 is SGHNT, CDR2 YYREEE (reference sequence). CDR3 length: 19 amino acids. The V gene end was trimmed by 2 bases and the J gene end by 3 bases; junction bases not matched to a gene: 14. The CDR3 bases are TGTGCCAGCAGCTTTGGGGGGCTAGCGGGGCGGCGCGACACCGGGGAGCTGTTTTTT. Encoded protein: CASSFGGLAGRRDTGELFF.

This chain joins TRBV11-1 and TRBJ1-6; 10 bases agree with TRBD1. The CDR3 length is 14 residues. The germline V gene encodes CDR1 SGHAT and CDR2 FQDESV (reference sequence). After removal of 4 bases from V and 9 bases from J, the junction contained 3 bases not matched to a gene. CDR3 loop: CASSSGQGGSPLHF. CDR3 DNA: TGTGCCAGCAGCTCCGGACAGGGGGGTTCACCCCTCCACTTT.

In this sample, this clone turned up once. This chain connects TRBV6-5 to TRBJ1-2, with D perhaps TRBD1 (5 bases). Per germline, CDR1 MNHEY and CDR2 SVGAGI. CDR3 size: 12 residues. The ends were cut back, 6 bases at V and 5 bases at J, with 10 bases in the middle. Here the CDR3 reads CASRGPLYGYTF. The CDR3 DNA reads as TGTGCCAGCAGGGGGCCCCTTTATGGCTACACCTTC.

A single count supports this clone. The gene calls are TRBV7-2 and TRBJ2-1, with 7 bases lining up with TRBD2. Unmatched junction bases numbered 4, after V lost 0 bases and J lost 5 bases. Looked up from germline, CDR1 is SGHTA and CDR2 is FQGNSA. The CDR3 contains 15 residues. Here the CDR3 DNA reads TGTGCCAGCAGCTTAGCCGCGGGGGAGAACAATGAGCAGTTCTTC. This gives the protein CASSLAAGENNEQFF.

This chain joins TRBV5-4 and TRBJ1-3; 7 nucleotides agree with TRBD1. V trimming: 3 bases; J trimming: 0 bases; junction bases outside the gene matches: 9. The CDR3 sequence is 17 residues long. Germline CDR1 reads SGHNT; CDR2 reads YYREEE (reference sequence). The CDR3, as DNA: TGTGCCAGCAGCTATATCGGGGACAGCAGCTCTGGAAACACCATATATTTT. The encoded protein is CASSYIGDSSSGNTIYF.

V gene TRBV19 combines with J gene TRBJ1-2, with 8 positions matching TRBD1. Germline CDR1 is LNHDA and CDR2 is SQIVND (reference sequence). CDR3 length: 14 amino acids. Trimming cost V 7 bases and J 10 bases; bases outside gene matches: 14. CDR3 sequence: CASTQSRRGQDYTF. The CDR3 nucleotides read TGTGCCAGTACCCAGAGCCGCAGGGGGCAGGACTACACCTTC.

On this clone: The sample holds other DNA sequences that translate to the same CDR3. V and J are TRBV9 and TRBJ1-2; D is undetermined. V lost 0 bases to trimming and J lost 8 bases, with 11 bases between them. This CDR3 spans 13 amino acids. Germline V gene data show CDR1 as SGDLS and CDR2 as YYNGEE. CDR3 DNA sequence: TGTGCCAGCAGCGTAGTGGGAGGGTCCGGCTACACCTTC. Protein sequence: CASSVVGGSGYTF.

The chain couples TRBV2 to TRBJ1-5; tentative D call: TRBD1 (6 bases). Germline CDR1 SNHLY, CDR2 FYNNEI. The CDR3 covers 14 residues. Trimming left V 7 bases short and J 5 bases short, with 15 bases between. In nucleotides, the CDR3 is TGTGCCAGCAAATCAGGGGTGGGAGATCAGCCCCAGCATTTT. Its translation is CASKSGVGDQPQHF.

The genes are TRBV10-3 and TRBJ2-2; 8 bases map to TRBD2. Losses at the gene ends were 2 bases for V and 3 bases for J; bases not matched to a gene: 2. Germline-derived CDR1 and CDR2 are ENHRY and SYGVKD. This CDR3 comprises 15 residues. The CDR3 coding sequence is TGTGCCATCAGTGAGGGTAGCGGGGACACCGGGGAGCTGTTTTTT. Protein sequence: CAISEGSGDTGELFF.

J is TRBJ2-2 and V is TRBV4-3; D uncertain. Trimming pared 0 bases from V and 1 base from J, leaving 12 bases between. CDR1 LGHNA and CDR2 YSLEER come from the germline V gene. The CDR3 is 17 residues long. The chain's CDR3 is CASSQDAASLNTGELFF. Written as DNA, the CDR3 is TGCGCCAGCAGCCAAGATGCGGCAAGCTTGAACACCGGGGAGCTGTTTTTT.

This chain uses TRBV18 with TRBJ2-7; D remains ambiguous. The germline V gene encodes CDR1 KGHSH and CDR2 LQKENI. This CDR3 comprises 14 residues. Trimming left V 1 base short and J 4 bases short, with 11 bases between. Written as DNA, the CDR3 is TGTGCCAGCTCACCACTGAACAGCCGTTACGAGCAGTACTTC. Translating it yields CASSPLNSRYEQYF.

The V gene is TRBV5-1, the J gene TRBJ2-7; the match to TRBD1 covers 7 bases. The trim removed 0 bases at V and 0 bases at J, leaving 3 bases unmatched. CDR1 and CDR2 from the germline V gene are SGHRS and YFSETQ. The CDR3 runs to 15 residues. The CDR3, as DNA: TGCGCCAGCAGCTTGGGAACAGGGGACTCCTACGAGCAGTACTTC. Its protein product is CASSLGTGDSYEQYF.

This clone was seen only a few times. V gene TRBV4-2 combines with J gene TRBJ2-5; 8 positions match TRBD2. The CDR3 length is 16 residues. V lost 0 bases, J lost 2 bases, and 5 bases stayed unmatched. Germline assignment: CDR1 LGHNA and CDR2 YNFKEQ. CDR3 sequence reads: CASSQDRGGGQETQYF. The CDR3 region has the DNA TGTGCCAGCAGCCAAGATCGAGGCGGGGGGCAAGAGACCCAGTACTTC.